A single sample is the source of the 10 T cell receptor beta chains below, sequenced in a study of T cell responses to AZD1222 COVID-19 vaccine. Using immunoSEQ multiplex PCR, the repertoire was profiled, and TCRdb retains in-frame clones only, with some absent. The sample has 98,000 or so clones, roughly 86% seen once. This specimen was peripheral blood, taken 28 days after the second dose of the MenACWY control vaccine. These receptor sequences come from an adult who received the MenACWY meningococcal vaccine as a control.

V and J are TRBV3-1 (or the pseudogene TRBV3-2) and TRBJ1-2, with TRBD1 matching 12 bases. Germline V gene sequence: CDR1 LGHDT, CDR2 YNNKEL (reference sequence). The CDR3 runs to 15 residues. V was pared by 4 bases and J by 4 bases, with 4 bases of the junction left unmatched. CDR3 amino acids: CASSLRDRGLYGYTF. The CDR3 DNA follows: TGTGCCAGCAGCCTAAGGGACAGGGGGCTCTATGGCTACACCTTC.

The chain couples TRBV2 to TRBJ2-6; D is undetermined. V dropped 8 bases and J dropped 1 base, with 15 bases sitting between them. The length of the CDR3 is 16 residues. Germline CDR1 and CDR2: SNHLY and FYNNEI. The CDR3: CASDSGTPSGANVLTF. As DNA, the CDR3 is TGTGCCAGCGATTCCGGTACCCCTTCTGGGGCCAACGTCCTGACTTTC. The whole variable domain, remainder taken from reference TRBV2 and TRBJ2-6, is EPEVTQTPSHQVTQMGQEVILRCVPISNHLYFYWYRQILGQKVEFLVSFYNNEISEKSEIFDDQFSVERPDGSNFTLKIRSTKLEDSAMYFCASDSGTPSGANVLTFGAGSRLTVL.

The V call is TRBV28, the J call TRBJ2-7; TRBD2 aligns across 10 bases. V dropped 6 bases and J dropped 5; count of bases not matched to a gene: 7. The CDR3 runs to 14 residues. The germline gives CDR1 MDHEN, CDR2 SYDVKM. DNA for the CDR3: TGTGCCAGCAGGGACGGGACTAGCGTCGACGAGCAGTACTTC. Its translation is CASRDGTSVDEQYF.

This clone appeared once. The V call is TRBV5-1, the J call TRBJ1-2, with D perhaps matching TRBD1 (6 bases). There are 14 residues in the CDR3. Germline V gene lookup returns CDR1 SGHRS and CDR2 YFSETQ. V gave up 4 bases and J gave up 6 bases, with 16 bases separating them. CDR3 in amino acids: CASSPLQGLDGYTF. The CDR3, as DNA: TGCGCCAGCAGCCCCCTACAGGGACTGGATGGCTACACCTTC.

In DNA, the CDR3 is TGTGCCAGCAGCCTCCGACTCTCCTACGAGCAGTACTTC. Its translation: CASSLRLSYEQYF. The V gene is TRBV7-2, the J gene TRBJ2-7; unclear D gene. Germline CDR1 is SGHTA and CDR2 is FQGNSA. V dropped 5 bases and J dropped 0 bases, with 8 bases sitting between them. The CDR3 covers 13 residues. The full variable domain, its missing parts supplied by reference TRBV7-2 and TRBJ2-7, is GAGVSQSPSNKVTEKGKDVELRCDPISGHTALYWYRQSLGQGLEFLIYFQGNSAPDKSGLPSDRFSAERTGGSVSTLTIQRTQQEDSAVYLCASSLRLSYEQYFGPGTRLTVT.

V gene TRBV24-1 combines with J gene TRBJ2-3; D is unresolved. The V gene's germline CDR1 is KGHDR and CDR2 SFDVKD. Trimming stripped 7 bases from V and 6 bases from J, with 16 bases between. This CDR3 has 14 residues. The CDR3: CATRTSTGGDTQYF. CDR3 bases: TGTGCCACCAGGACTTCGACCGGCGGTGATACGCAGTATTTT.

The chain joins TRBV6-5 to TRBJ1-4; D is uncertain. V lost 0 bases and J lost 7, with 12 bases in between. CDR3 length equals 15 residues. Germline assignment: CDR1 MNHEY and CDR2 SVGAGI. CDR3 coding DNA: TGTGCCAGCAGTTACTCGAATCCGAGGGTTGAAAAACTGTTTTTT. Protein product: CASSYSNPRVEKLFF.

V is TRBV28 and J is TRBJ2-7; perhaps D is TRBD1 or TRBD2 (5 bases each). Trimming shortened V by 6 bases and J by 5 bases, and 14 bases separated the two germline ends. Germline V CDR1 and CDR2: MDHEN, SYDVKM. This CDR3 has 13 residues. This CDR3 is CASSPRGTHEQYF. CDR3 DNA: TGTGCCAGCAGCCCTCGAGGGACCCACGAGCAGTACTTC.

The V and J genes are TRBV5-4 and TRBJ1-2, with a possible D match to TRBD1 (6 bases). The CDR3 loop spans 12 amino acids. Germline V gene lookup returns CDR1 SGHNT and CDR2 YYREEE (reference sequence). V dropped 9 bases and J dropped 3 bases, with 12 bases sitting between them. This chain's CDR3 is CAILTGDYGYTF. CDR3 DNA sequence: TGTGCCATCCTGACAGGCGACTATGGCTACACCTTC. The full variable domain, its missing parts supplied by reference TRBV5-4 and TRBJ1-2, is ETGVTQSPTHLIKTRGQQVTLRCSSQSGHNTVSWYQQALGQGPQFIFQYYREEENGRGNFPPRFSGLQFPNYSSELNVNALELDDSALYLCAILTGDYGYTFGSGTRLTVV.

V usage is TRBV18 and J usage is TRBJ1-4; the D is unclear. The CDR3 totals 16 residues. Deletions cut 0 bases from V and 5 bases from J, with 13 bases between. Germline V lookup: CDR1 KGHSH, CDR2 LQKENI. The CDR3 here is CASSPPGSIVNEKLFF. CDR3 in DNA: TGTGCCAGCTCACCACCTGGTAGTATAGTCAATGAAAAACTGTTTTTT.